A selection of T cell receptor beta chains follows, all from one sample in a study of blood T cell repertoires in COVID-19. Method: immunoSEQ multiplex PCR; TCRdb's copy keeps in-frame clones and lacks some. The data show around 400,000 clones, nearly 90% seen once. Sequencing input: PBMCs or T cells enriched from blood (not recorded which). The receptors were sampled from a woman aged 30 to 39 who had recovered from COVID-19. Each CDR3 is given without its conserved first and last residue.

TRBV6-5	TRBJ1-2	ASSYSSTVDGYT
TRBV2	TRBJ2-3	ASSEGTASTDTQY
TRBV12-3/TRBV12-4	TRBJ1-1	ASSLTGWTEAF
TRBV3-1/TRBV3-2	TRBJ1-6	ASSQGPRDSPLH
TRBV4-1	TRBJ2-1	ASSQDQGLSYNEQF
TRBV12-3/TRBV12-4	TRBJ1-2	ASSPDRNYGYT
TRBV29-1	TRBJ1-3	SVGWRSHPNSGNTIY
TRBV6-5	TRBJ1-2	ASSSLTGGASYGYT
TRBV18	TRBJ2-1	ASSPRGQNNEQF
TRBV28	TRBJ2-2	ASLNTGELF
TRBV12-5	TRBJ2-3	ASGPGQGADTQY
TRBV6-5	TRBJ1-1	ASSYEAGGRTEAF
TRBV18	TRBJ2-2	ASSLRDRDGELF
TRBV3-1/TRBV3-2	TRBJ2-5	ASSRSGYFQD
TRBV27	TRBJ2-7	ASSLTSSYEQY
TRBV9	TRBJ2-1	ASSDDYEQF
TRBV5-1	TRBJ2-1	ASSLVAGDNEQF
TRBV7-6	TRBJ2-7	ASSLSAGGELGREQY
TRBV2	TRBJ1-2	ASARTGVTNYGYT
TRBV5-4	TRBJ2-5	ASSLELQETQY
TRBV28	TRBJ1-2	ASSIPGTGGAEYGYT
TRBV28	TRBJ2-1	ASRKKRAPYNEQF
TRBV6-5	TRBJ1-2	ASSYSGGASGYT
TRBV11-2	TRBJ2-7	ASSLSTSGPLPYEQY
TRBV7-9	TRBJ2-1	ASSSTGLAGVAQF
TRBV13	TRBJ2-2	ASSLDRRAGTGELF
TRBV24-1	TRBJ1-6	ATSDIPGQGKDSPLH
TRBV5-4	TRBJ1-6	ASSLARELNSPLH
TRBV7-7	TRBJ1-4	ASSSGGAGEKLF
TRBV18	TRBJ1-1	ASSQGPTGVGDTEAF
TRBV9	TRBJ1-1	ASSEITGWARSEAF
TRBV9	TRBJ2-5	ASSVPGTSGNRETQY
TRBV6-1	TRBJ2-3	ASSVLRQGSTDTQY
TRBV18	TRBJ2-5	ASSPGTEETQY
TRBV19	TRBJ1-2	ASTQTGVALGYT
TRBV10-3	TRBJ2-7	ATGVGTSGNPYEQY
TRBV6-5	TRBJ2-1	ASSRGWDNEQF
TRBV30	TRBJ1-2	AWSIRETGRNYGYT
TRBV5-5	TRBJ2-5	ASSFLGAVETQY
TRBV4-1	TRBJ1-4	ASKGQIDEKLF
TRBV10-3	TRBJ1-5	AISDKQLNQPQH
TRBV28	TRBJ1-1	ASGPSGRGTEAF
TRBV5-4	TRBJ2-3	ASSGRRQGQGGDTQY